The source of this T cell receptor beta chain is a study of blood T cell repertoires in COVID-19. Germline CDR1 and CDR2: MNHEY and SMNVEV (reference sequence). The junction had 3 bases not matched to a gene; V was cut back by 6 bases and J by 2 bases. CDR3 length: 14 amino acids. This clone was counted a single time. Here immunoSEQ multiplex PCR was the method, and the copy in TCRdb shows in-frame clones only, minus some. The sample shows around 400,000 clones, 80% to 95% of them seen only once. Specimen: PBMCs or T cells enriched from blood (not recorded which). This receptor was taken from a woman between 35 and 50 years old who had been exposed to COVID-19. The V and J genes are TRBV27 and TRBJ2-2; 7 positions agree with TRBD1. The CDR3 DNA reads TGTGCCAGCAGGGGGACAGTTAACACCGGGGAGCTGTTTTTT. Translated, it gives CASRGTVNTGELFF.